A single sample is the source of the 7 T cell receptor beta chains below, sequenced in a study of CDR3 diversity in severe acne. MiXCR, applied by TCRdb to the PCR reads, yields one record per CDR3 protein. The sample contains fewer than 90,000 distinct CDR3 sequences, about 54% of which appear only once. Input material: blood. These receptors all stem from a male donor in good health, without acne.

This clonotype was picked up many times. The chain couples TRBV30 to TRBJ2-3; 7 nucleotides line up with TRBD1. The germline CDR1 and CDR2 sequences are GTSNPN and SVGIG (reference sequence). The CDR3 is 15 amino acids. V was clipped by 3 bases and J by 5 bases; unmatched bases: 11. CDR3 amino acids: CAWSPTGDLGDTQYF. The CDR3 DNA reads TGTGCCTGGAGCCCTACAGGGGACCTCGGAGATACGCAGTATTTT.

This clonotype was recorded a few times. Germline and junction disagree at one end, which may indicate a read error. CDR3 nucleotides: TGCGCCAGCCGCGTAGGGGGGACTGAAGCTTCCTTC. It is translated as CASRVGGTEASF. The genes are TRBV5-1 and TRBJ1-1; TRBD1 might be the D (6 bases). CDR3 length: 12 residues. Germline-derived CDR1 and CDR2 are SGHRS and YFSETQ.

As for this clonotype: Likely a read error: the CDR3 ends without its conserved phenylalanine or tryptophan. No DNA is shown, since the ends of the CDR3 on it are uncertain; the CDR3 is the one TCRdb lists. CDR3 in amino acids: CAWSRGLAG. The chain has TRBV30 and TRBJ2-3; TRBD2 is the table's D call, not checked against the DNA. Germline CDR1 GTSNPN, CDR2 SVGIG (reference sequence). Both ends counted, the CDR3 spans 9 residues.

The rearrangement links TRBV5-1 to TRBJ2-7; possible D gene TRBD2, 6 bases. V was pared by 4 bases and J by 3 bases, with 14 bases between. Germline assignment: CDR1 SGHRS and CDR2 YFSETQ. The CDR3 runs 14 residues. The CDR3 nucleotides read TGCGCCAGCAGCACCCGTACTAGCAGCTACGAGCAGTACTTC. Its protein is CASSTRTSSYEQYF.

The chain uses TRBV30 and TRBJ2-5; 9 nucleotides agree with TRBD1. Per germline, CDR1 GTSNPN and CDR2 SVGIG (reference sequence). The CDR3 sequence is 15 residues long. J lost 2 bases, V lost 2 bases, and 6 bases had no gene match. CDR3 in DNA: TGTGCCTGGAGTAGAGGGACAGGGCATCAAGAGACCCAGTACTTC. It translates to CAWSRGTGHQETQYF. The full variable domain, rest sourced from reference TRBV30 and TRBJ2-5, is SQTIHQWPATLVQPVGSPLSLECTVEGTSNPNLYWYRQAAGRGLQLLFYSVGIGQISSEVPQNLSASRPQDRQFILSSKKLLLSDSGFYLCAWSRGTGHQETQYFGPGTRLLVL.

This clonotype was picked up many times. The chain is built from TRBV11-3 and TRBJ2-7, with 11 nucleotides matching TRBD1. This CDR3 is built from 17 residues. The ends lost 1 base at V and 6 bases at J; junction bases unmatched: 11. Germline assignment: CDR1 SGHNT and CDR2 YENEEA. CDR3 nucleotides: TGTGCCAGCAGCTTAGTTGGCCCGGGACAGGGGGAACCCGAGCAGTACTTC. It yields the protein CASSLVGPGQGEPEQYF.

This clonotype appeared many times. The gene calls are TRBV7-8 and TRBJ1-1; D not resolved. The CDR3 is 11 residues long. CDR1 and CDR2 (germline): SGHVS, FQNEAQ. V gave up 0 bases and J gave up 6 bases, with 2 bases separating them. The CDR3 nucleotides read TGTGCCAGCAGCTTAGCGGCTGAAGCTTTCTTT. Protein: CASSLAAEAFF.